A single sample gave rise to the 16 T cell receptor beta chains below, sequenced in a study of shared clonotypes between healthy human individuals (dated by TCRdb to the early 2020s). CD8 naive samples were CD45RO-negative cells positively selected for CCR7, giving a CD45RA+CCR7+ population that excluded TemRA cells. Library prep was done by the immunoSEQ multiplex PCR assay. In its TCRdb copy, this immuneACCESS table keeps in-frame sequences only and misses some clones. Where compared with another copy, unresolved V genes explain less than half of these, and the others have no known cause. In all, the sample holds about 610,000 clones, and about 95% of those were seen once. Of the sample, less than 0.13% is held by the ten largest clones. Material: naive CD8+ T cells sorted from blood. The cell subset or site label on this specimen signifies: CD45RA+CCR7+. The receptor source for this set is a woman aged 30 to 39 in good health.

V is TRBV5-5 and J is TRBJ2-1, with D perhaps TRBD1 (6 bases). This CDR3 region has 14 residues. V lost 2 bases to trimming and J lost 7 bases, with 13 bases between them. Germline V gives CDR1 SGHKS, CDR2 YYEKEE (reference sequence). In DNA, the CDR3 is TGTGCCAGCAGCTTTGGTCAGGGGAAGAATGAGCAGTTCTTC. It translates to CASSFGQGKNEQFF.

The chain employs TRBV28 and TRBJ2-5, with TRBD2 matching over 8 bases. The end of the DNA is better explained by TRBJ2-7, so the J call may be wrong. The CDR3 extends over 14 amino acids. The germline V gene has CDR1 MDHEN and CDR2 SYDVKM. In DNA form, the CDR3 reads TGTGCCAGCAGCAAAAGCGGGGGCTCCTACGAGCAGTACTTC. It codes for CASSKSGGSYEQYF.

This sequence joins TRBV27 and TRBJ2-7, with D perhaps TRBD2 (5 bases). The V end lost 2 bases, the J end lost 11 bases, and 16 bases lay between the germline ends. The germline CDR1 and CDR2 sequences are MNHEY and SMNVEV (reference sequence). The CDR3 runs 13 residues. The CDR3 loop is CASSLTSLSVEYF. The CDR3, as DNA: TGTGCCAGCAGTTTAACTAGTCTGTCTGTCGAGTACTTC.

J is TRBJ1-5 and V is TRBV28; D is perhaps TRBD1 (6 bases). V was trimmed by 7 bases and J by 5 bases, leaving 12 bases between them. The CDR3 is made up of 13 amino acids. Germline CDR1 and CDR2: MDHEN and SYDVKM. For the CDR3, the DNA is TGTGCCAGCACAGGGGTTATGCATCAGCCCCAGCATTTT. Translation gives CASTGVMHQPQHF.

The rearrangement uses TRBV7-6 and TRBJ2-1; 7 bases are a match to TRBD2. Germline lookup yields CDR1 SGHVS and CDR2 FNYEAQ. With 1 base clipped from V and 4 bases from J, the junction kept 4 bases outside the gene matches. The CDR3 has 15 residues. Written as DNA, the CDR3 is TGTGCCAGCAGCTTAGAAGTGGGAGGGTACAATGAGCAGTTCTTC. Protein: CASSLEVGGYNEQFF.

The rearrangement links TRBV18 to TRBJ1-5; possibly TRBD1 for D (6 bases). The CDR3 extends over 12 amino acids. CDR1 and CDR2 from the germline V gene are KGHSH and LQKENI. The germline V and J ends were trimmed by 6 bases and 5 bases, with 8 bases remaining between them. The CDR3 reads CASSQGHQPQHF. Here the CDR3 DNA reads TGTGCCAGCTCCCAGGGGCATCAGCCCCAGCATTTT.

This rearrangement joins TRBV6-5 to TRBJ2-7, with D possibly TRBD1 on 6 matching bases. The CDR3 is made up of 13 amino acids. With 5 bases removed from V and 2 bases from J, the gap between germline ends came to 10 bases. CDR1 is MNHEY and CDR2 is SVGAGI in the germline V gene. The CDR3 nucleotides read TGTGCCAGCAGTGAACAGGGTACCTACGAGCAGTACTTC. Residues: CASSEQGTYEQYF.

The V and J genes are TRBV2 and TRBJ1-2, with D unclear. V was clipped by 8 bases and J by 6 bases, with 19 bases between them. Germline V gives CDR1 SNHLY, CDR2 FYNNEI. The CDR3 totals 14 residues. This chain's CDR3 is CASYEPRPRDGYTF. The CDR3, as DNA: TGTGCCAGCTACGAGCCCAGGCCTAGGGATGGCTACACCTTC.

This sequence joins TRBV6-1 and TRBJ2-7, with TRBD2 identical over 9 bases. V dropped 2 bases and J dropped 3; count of bases not matched to a gene: 8. This CDR3 is built from 16 residues. Germline V gene sequence: CDR1 MNHNS, CDR2 SASEGT. CDR3 sequence (DNA): TGTGCCAGCAGTGAAAGGTACGAGACTAGCGGCTACGAGCAGTACTTC. Protein sequence: CASSERYETSGYEQYF.

The chain combines TRBV9 with TRBJ2-7; 7 nucleotides align to TRBD1. This CDR3 has 14 amino acids. With V trimmed by 4 bases and J by 4 bases, 8 bases remained unmatched. CDR1 SGDLS and CDR2 YYNGEE come from the germline V gene. In DNA form, the CDR3 reads TGTGCCAGCAGCCCCCCGGGACAGCCGTACGAGCAGTACTTC. This gives the protein CASSPPGQPYEQYF.

The chain is built from TRBV30 and TRBJ2-7; 10 bases match TRBD2. Germline V gives CDR1 GTSNPN, CDR2 SVGIG (reference sequence). The V gene end was trimmed by 5 bases and the J gene end by 6 bases; junction bases not matched to a gene: 7. CDR3 length equals 13 residues. This chain's CDR3 is CAWESGRAPEQYF. CDR3 DNA: TGTGCCTGGGAAAGCGGGAGGGCCCCCGAGCAGTACTTC.

The gene calls are TRBV5-6 and TRBJ1-6; tentative D call: TRBD1 (6 bases). Trimming cost V 0 bases and J 9 bases, with 13 bases left between them. CDR3 size: 15 residues. CDR1 and CDR2 (germline): SGHDT, YYEEEE. The CDR3 spells CASSLGQDMASPLHF. CDR3 DNA sequence: TGTGCCAGCAGCTTGGGACAGGATATGGCTTCACCCCTCCACTTT.

The chain couples TRBV28 to TRBJ2-7, with D hard to call. Trimming took off 6 bases at V and 13 bases at J, with 16 bases between the two ends. The germline CDR1 and CDR2 sequences are MDHEN and SYDVKM. The CDR3 length is 11 residues. The CDR3 protein is CASSHETRLYF. Written as DNA, the CDR3 is TGTGCCAGCAGCCACGAGACCCGCCTATACTTC.

V is TRBV9 and J is TRBJ2-7, with D perhaps TRBD1 (6 bases). With 0 bases removed from V and 5 bases from J, the gap between germline ends came to 12 bases. Germline CDR1 is SGDLS and CDR2 is YYNGEE. CDR3 length: 14 residues. The CDR3 DNA follows: TGTGCCAGCAGCGTAGCGCAGGGGTCGAACGAGCAGTACTTC. This translates into CASSVAQGSNEQYF. Based on the CDR3 plus reference TRBV9 and TRBJ2-7, the full variable domain is DSGVTQTPKHLITATGQRVTLRCSPRSGDLSVYWYQQSLDQGLQFLIQYYNGEERAKGNILERFSAQQFPDLHSELNLSSLELGDSALYFCASSVAQGSNEQYFGPGTRLTVT.

This sequence joins TRBV28 and TRBJ2-4; D possibly uses TRBD1 or TRBD2 (5 bases each). V gave up 6 bases and J gave up 2 bases, with 17 bases separating them. The CDR3 consists of 16 residues. Looked up from germline, CDR1 is MDHEN and CDR2 is SYDVKM. CDR3 region: CASSRLWGLSKNIQYF. In nucleotides, the CDR3 is TGTGCCAGCAGCAGACTATGGGGCTTATCCAAAAACATTCAGTACTTC. Filled out from reference TRBV28 and TRBJ2-4, the complete variable domain reads DVKVTQSSRYLVKRTGEKVFLECVQDMDHENMFWYRQDPGLGLRLIYFSYDVKMKEKGDIPEGYSVSREKKERFSLILESASTNQTSMYLCASSRLWGLSKNIQYFGAGTRLSVL.

The chain has TRBV19 and TRBJ2-2; no firm D call. Looked up from germline, CDR1 is LNHDA and CDR2 is SQIVND (reference sequence). This CDR3 comprises 14 residues. V shed 3 bases and J shed 6 bases, with 11 bases lying between them. The CDR3, as DNA: TGTGCCAGTAGTATTCTCGGGCTGGCCGGGGAGCTGTTTTTT. It encodes CASSILGLAGELFF.